This passage covers 15 T cell receptor beta chains from one sample sequenced in a study of cytomegalovirus exposure and HLA in healthy donors. The data were produced by immunoSEQ multiplex PCR, yet TCRdb's version contains in-frame clones alone and is incomplete. Of 110,000 or so clones listed, approximately 88% are singletons. Sequenced input: PBMCs. These receptors were taken from a man aged 18 to 35 in good health and CMV-seronegative.

The chain recombines TRBV28 with TRBJ2-1; 9 bases are a match to TRBD2. Trimming removed 2 bases from V and 8 bases from J; junction bases left unmatched: 4. There are 14 residues in the CDR3. The germline V gene encodes CDR1 MDHEN and CDR2 SYDVKM. CDR3 in DNA: TGTGCCAGCAGTTTACTAGCGGGATCTCATGAGCAGTTCTTC. Amino acids: CASSLLAGSHEQFF.

The chain is built from TRBV4-3 and TRBJ1-2; no definite D call. Trimming left V 4 bases short and J 0 bases short, with 18 bases between. In germline, CDR1 is LGHNA, CDR2 YSLEER. The CDR3 is 17 residues long. The CDR3 spells CASSPTLSAGTNYGYTF. CDR3 nucleotides: TGCGCCAGCAGCCCCACTCTCTCGGCAGGTACTAACTATGGCTACACCTTC.

This chain links TRBV7-2 with TRBJ2-5; 9 nucleotides match TRBD2. Trimming took 5 bases from V and 7 from J; bases not matched to a gene: 11. Germline V gene sequence: CDR1 SGHTA, CDR2 FQGNSA. There are 15 residues in the CDR3. The CDR3 here is CASSPQRGATGTQYF. The CDR3 DNA reads TGTGCCAGCAGCCCTCAGCGGGGGGCCACGGGGACCCAGTACTTC.

This chain joins TRBV5-1 and TRBJ2-1; 8 nucleotides match TRBD1. The CDR3 loop spans 13 amino acids. CDR1 is SGHRS, CDR2 YFSETQ, per germline. J lost 7 bases, V lost 3 bases, and 3 bases had no gene match. The CDR3 DNA sequence: TGCGCCAGCAGCTGGACAGGGAGGAATGAGCAGTTCTTC. The encoded protein is CASSWTGRNEQFF.

The V call is TRBV18, the J call TRBJ1-5; 7 nucleotides match TRBD1. Germline CDR1 reads KGHSH; CDR2 reads LQKENI. This CDR3 contains 14 residues. V lost 6 bases, J lost 0 bases, and 2 bases stayed unmatched. CDR3 in amino acids: CASSTGFSNQPQHF. CDR3 nucleotide sequence: TGTGCCAGCTCGACAGGGTTTAGCAATCAGCCCCAGCATTTT.

The chain links TRBV19 to TRBJ2-1; D possibly corresponds to TRBD2 (5 bases). The CDR3 has 13 residues. Germline lookup yields CDR1 LNHDA and CDR2 SQIVND (reference sequence). V was pared by 2 bases and J by 9 bases, with 11 bases between. The CDR3 DNA is TGTGCCAGTAGTATACGACTACACGGTGAGCAGTTCTTC. Translation gives CASSIRLHGEQFF.

This chain joins TRBV6-1 and TRBJ2-6; D not resolved. V lost 7 bases to trimming and J lost 0 bases, with 10 bases between them. This CDR3 is built from 15 residues. Germline lookup yields CDR1 MNHNS and CDR2 SASEGT. The DNA of the CDR3 is TGTGCCAGCACGAACTCGCGCTCTGGGGCCAACGTCCTGACTTTC. Translation: CASTNSRSGANVLTF.

This clone was recorded a few times. The genes are TRBV7-6 and TRBJ2-5; D unresolved. CDR1 and CDR2 from the germline V gene are SGHVS and FNYEAQ. The CDR3 has 13 amino acids. V dropped 2 bases and J dropped 5 bases, with 9 bases sitting between them. CDR3 in DNA: TGTGCCAGCAGCTTACGGATCGGGGAGACCCAGTACTTC. This encodes CASSLRIGETQYF.

DNA of the CDR3: TGTGCCAGCAGCTCGTTGGGTGGCGGAGGCGAGCAGTACTTC. It yields the protein CASSSLGGGGEQYF. V usage is TRBV7-6 and J usage is TRBJ2-7; D is possibly TRBD2 (5 bases). The CDR3 loop spans 14 amino acids. Deletions cut 4 bases from V and 6 bases from J, with 16 bases between. From germline, CDR1 is SGHVS and CDR2 FNYEAQ.

This rearrangement joins TRBV6-1 to TRBJ2-7; D is undetermined. Germline loops: CDR1 MNHNS, CDR2 SASEGT. The CDR3 contains 13 residues. V was clipped by 6 bases and J by 0 bases, with 9 bases between them. This CDR3 is CASSPGNSYEQYF. Here the CDR3 DNA reads TGTGCCAGCAGCCCAGGAAACTCCTACGAGCAGTACTTC.

V gene TRBV2 combines with J gene TRBJ1-1, with a possible D match to TRBD1 (6 bases). The CDR3 is 13 residues long. V gave up 7 bases and J gave up 4 bases, with 13 bases separating them. From germline, CDR1 is SNHLY and CDR2 FYNNEI. The DNA for the CDR3 is TGTGCCAGCATACAGGGCGCGGGCACTGAAGCTTTCTTT. It yields the protein CASIQGAGTEAFF.

The chain is built from TRBV4-1 and TRBJ2-7; 8 bases agree with TRBD2. Trimming cost V 1 base and J 2 bases; bases outside gene matches: 10. The CDR3 consists of 17 residues. Germline V gene data show CDR1 as MGHRA and CDR2 as YSYEKL. The DNA of the CDR3 is TGCGCCAGCAGCCAAGGCCCCCGGCTAGCGGGCACCTACGAGCAGTACTTC. This encodes CASSQGPRLAGTYEQYF.

The chain recombines TRBV7-9 with TRBJ2-3, with TRBD1 identical over 10 bases. Germline loops: CDR1 SEHNR, CDR2 FQNEAQ (reference sequence). V trimming: 5 bases; J trimming: 3 bases; junction bases outside the gene matches: 8. The CDR3 spans 16 residues. DNA of the CDR3: TGTGCCAGCAGCCGACAGACAGGGGGCATTACAGATACGCAGTATTTT. It translates to CASSRQTGGITDTQYF.

This clone is a singleton in its sample. This sequence joins TRBV28 and TRBJ2-3; possibly TRBD2 for D (6 bases). The CDR3 totals 14 residues. The V end was cut by 6 bases, the J end by 5 bases, with 15 bases between. Per the germline V gene, CDR1 is MDHEN and CDR2 is SYDVKM. CDR3 sequence reads: CASSRDSNGDTQYF. CDR3 sequence (DNA): TGTGCCAGCAGCCGGGACTCAAATGGAGATACGCAGTATTTT.

CDR3 sequence: CASSEHSANTGELFF. CDR3 in DNA: TGTGCCAGCAGTGAACACAGTGCGAACACCGGGGAGCTGTTTTTT. This sequence joins TRBV6-1 and TRBJ2-2; D is uncertain. Germline V gene sequence: CDR1 MNHNS, CDR2 SASEGT. Trimming took 2 bases from V and 0 from J, leaving 7 bases between them. The CDR3 loop spans 15 amino acids.